A single T cell receptor beta chain is shown here with its context. The V end was cut by 0 bases, the J end by 3 bases, with 7 bases between. This CDR3 spans 13 amino acids. Germline V gene sequence: CDR1 SGHRS, CDR2 YFSETQ. This record belongs to a study of blood T cell repertoires in COVID-19. Turning to the study itself: The United States, Italy and Spain were the sources of the acute and convalescent COVID-19 samples. T cells, B-cell-depleted T cells, or PBMCs provided the cDNA or gDNA that served as material.

As processed by the authors: Reference gene primer amplification in the assay estimated nucleated cell counts. The assay was immunoSEQ multiplex PCR, and TCRdb's table has in-frame clones only and misses some. For V, J and clone size, that table is used; D and trimming come from the DNA. In the table there are about 140,000 clones, approximately 81% of which are singletons. This rearrangement joins TRBV5-1 to TRBJ2-7; the D is unclear. Sample: peripheral blood. The sequence derives from a human donor in a cohort sampled during active COVID-19. This CDR3 is CASSLEFSYEQYF. The DNA of the CDR3 is TGCGCCAGCAGCTTGGAGTTTAGCTACGAGCAGTACTTC.